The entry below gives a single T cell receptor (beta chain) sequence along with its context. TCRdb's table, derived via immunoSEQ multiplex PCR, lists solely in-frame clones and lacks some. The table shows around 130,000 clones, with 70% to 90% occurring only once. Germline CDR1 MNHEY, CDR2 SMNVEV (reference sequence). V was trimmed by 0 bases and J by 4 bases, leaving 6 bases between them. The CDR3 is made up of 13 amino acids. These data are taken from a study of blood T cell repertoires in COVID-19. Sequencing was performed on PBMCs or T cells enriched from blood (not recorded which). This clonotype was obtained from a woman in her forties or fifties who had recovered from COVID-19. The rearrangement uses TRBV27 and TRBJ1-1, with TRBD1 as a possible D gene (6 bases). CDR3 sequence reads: CASSLSGGTEAFF. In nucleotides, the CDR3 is TGTGCCAGCAGTTTATCAGGGGGCACTGAAGCTTTCTTT.